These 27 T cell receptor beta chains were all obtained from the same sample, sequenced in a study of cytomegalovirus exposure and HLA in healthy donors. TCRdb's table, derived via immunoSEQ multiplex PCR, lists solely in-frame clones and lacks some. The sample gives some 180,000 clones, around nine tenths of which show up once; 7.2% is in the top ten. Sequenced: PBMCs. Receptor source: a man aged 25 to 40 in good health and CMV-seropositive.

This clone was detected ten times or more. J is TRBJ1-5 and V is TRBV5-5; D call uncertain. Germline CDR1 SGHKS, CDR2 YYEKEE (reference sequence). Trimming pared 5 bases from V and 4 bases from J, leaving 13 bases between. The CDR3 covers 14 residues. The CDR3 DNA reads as TGTGCCAGCAGGCCGGGTGTTGGAAATCAGCCCCAGCATTTT. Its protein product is CASRPGVGNQPQHF.

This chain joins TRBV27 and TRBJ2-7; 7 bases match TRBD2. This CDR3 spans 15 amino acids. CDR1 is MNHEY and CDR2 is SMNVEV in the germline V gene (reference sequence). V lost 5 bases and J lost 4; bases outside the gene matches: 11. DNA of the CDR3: TGTGCCAGCAGTCCCCTCCAACCGGGAGGTTACGAGCAGTACTTC. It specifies CASSPLQPGGYEQYF.

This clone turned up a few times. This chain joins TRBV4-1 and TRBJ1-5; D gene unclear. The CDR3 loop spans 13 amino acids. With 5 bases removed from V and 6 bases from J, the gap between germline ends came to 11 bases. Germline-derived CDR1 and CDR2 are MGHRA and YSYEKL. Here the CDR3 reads CASSFRTGQPQHF. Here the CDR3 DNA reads TGCGCCAGCAGCTTCCGGACGGGTCAGCCCCAGCATTTT.

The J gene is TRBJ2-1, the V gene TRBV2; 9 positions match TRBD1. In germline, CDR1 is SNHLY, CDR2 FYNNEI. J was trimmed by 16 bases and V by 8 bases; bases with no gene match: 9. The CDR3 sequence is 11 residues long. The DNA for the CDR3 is TGTGCCAGCGGAATCGGACAGGGGTTATTCTTC. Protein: CASGIGQGLFF.

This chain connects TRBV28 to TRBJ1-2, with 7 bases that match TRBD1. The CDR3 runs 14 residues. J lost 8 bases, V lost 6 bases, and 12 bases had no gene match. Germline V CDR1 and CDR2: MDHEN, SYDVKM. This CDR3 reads CASREGDSSGGYTF. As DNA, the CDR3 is TGTGCCAGCAGGGAGGGGGACAGCTCGGGCGGCTACACCTTC.

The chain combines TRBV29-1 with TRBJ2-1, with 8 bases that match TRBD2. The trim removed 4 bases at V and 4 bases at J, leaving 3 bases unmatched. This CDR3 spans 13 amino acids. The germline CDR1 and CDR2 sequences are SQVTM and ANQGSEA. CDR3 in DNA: TGCAGCGTTGGGATAGCGGGGTACAATGAGCAGTTCTTC. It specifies CSVGIAGYNEQFF.

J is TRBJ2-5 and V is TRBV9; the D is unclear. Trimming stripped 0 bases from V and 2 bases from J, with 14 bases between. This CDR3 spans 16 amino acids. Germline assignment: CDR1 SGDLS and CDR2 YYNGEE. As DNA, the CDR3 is TGTGCCAGCAGCGTAGAATTTGGAGCCGGGCAAGAGACCCAGTACTTC. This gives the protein CASSVEFGAGQETQYF.

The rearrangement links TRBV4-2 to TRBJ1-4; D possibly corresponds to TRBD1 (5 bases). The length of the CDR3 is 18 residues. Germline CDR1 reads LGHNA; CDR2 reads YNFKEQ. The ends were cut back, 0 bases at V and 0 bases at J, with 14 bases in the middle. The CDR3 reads CASSQDQAGLATNEKLFF. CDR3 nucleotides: TGTGCCAGCAGCCAAGATCAGGCAGGGTTGGCAACTAATGAAAAACTGTTTTTT.

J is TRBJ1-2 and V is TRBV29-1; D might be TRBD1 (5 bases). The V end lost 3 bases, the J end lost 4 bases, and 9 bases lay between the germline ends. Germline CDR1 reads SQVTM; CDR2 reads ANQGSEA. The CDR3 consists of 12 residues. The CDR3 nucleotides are TGCAGCGTTGAGCAGGGTAGCTATGGCTACACCTTC. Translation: CSVEQGSYGYTF.

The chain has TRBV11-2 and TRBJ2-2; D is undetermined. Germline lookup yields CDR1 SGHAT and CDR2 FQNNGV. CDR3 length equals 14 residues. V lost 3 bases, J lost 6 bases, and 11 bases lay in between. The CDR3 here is CASSFSIRAGELFF. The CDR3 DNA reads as TGTGCCAGCAGCTTCAGCATTAGGGCCGGGGAGCTGTTTTTT.

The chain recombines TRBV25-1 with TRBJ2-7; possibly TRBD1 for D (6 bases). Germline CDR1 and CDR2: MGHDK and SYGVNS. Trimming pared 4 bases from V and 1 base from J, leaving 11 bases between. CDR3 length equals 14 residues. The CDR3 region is CASSAGVGSYEQYF. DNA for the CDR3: TGTGCCAGCAGTGCAGGGGTAGGATCCTACGAGCAGTACTTC.

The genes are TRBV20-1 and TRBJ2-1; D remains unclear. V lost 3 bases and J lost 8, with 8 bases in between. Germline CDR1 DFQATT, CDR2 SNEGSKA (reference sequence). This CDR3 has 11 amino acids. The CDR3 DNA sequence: TGCAGTGCTAGGGGTGACCATGAGCAGTTCTTC. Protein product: CSARGDHEQFF.

The DNA of the CDR3 is TGCAGCGGGGAGGACAGAGGCGGTTACGAGCAGTACTTC. This gives the protein CSGEDRGGYEQYF. V is TRBV29-1 and J is TRBJ2-7; D possibly matches TRBD1 or TRBD2 (6 bases each). The germline V gene encodes CDR1 SQVTM and CDR2 ANQGSEA. The V and J ends lost 7 bases and 4 bases respectively, with 17 bases between them. The length of the CDR3 is 13 residues.

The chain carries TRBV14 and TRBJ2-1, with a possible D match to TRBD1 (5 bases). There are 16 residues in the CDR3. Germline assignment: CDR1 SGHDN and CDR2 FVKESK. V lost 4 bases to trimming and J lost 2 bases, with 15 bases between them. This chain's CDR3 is CASSRGPPGPYNEQFF. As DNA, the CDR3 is TGTGCCAGCAGCCGTGGCCCCCCAGGGCCCTACAATGAGCAGTTCTTC.

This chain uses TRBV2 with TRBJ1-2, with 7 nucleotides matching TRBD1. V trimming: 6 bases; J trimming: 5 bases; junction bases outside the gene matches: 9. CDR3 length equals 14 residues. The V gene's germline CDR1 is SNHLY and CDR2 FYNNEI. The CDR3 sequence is CASRSTGQFYGYTF. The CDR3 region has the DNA TGTGCCAGCAGGAGTACGGGACAGTTTTATGGCTACACCTTC.

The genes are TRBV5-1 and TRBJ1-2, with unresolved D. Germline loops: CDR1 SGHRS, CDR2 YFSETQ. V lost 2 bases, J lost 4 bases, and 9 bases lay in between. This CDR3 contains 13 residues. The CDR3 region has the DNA TGCGCCAGCAGCTTTGCCAGCCCCTATGGCTACACCTTC. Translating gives CASSFASPYGYTF.

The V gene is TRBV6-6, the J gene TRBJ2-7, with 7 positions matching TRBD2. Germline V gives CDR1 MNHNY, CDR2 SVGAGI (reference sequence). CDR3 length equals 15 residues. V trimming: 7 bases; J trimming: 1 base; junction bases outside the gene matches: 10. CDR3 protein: CASTLTGGGSYEQYF. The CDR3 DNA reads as TGTGCCAGCACCCTTACGGGGGGAGGATCCTACGAGCAGTACTTC.

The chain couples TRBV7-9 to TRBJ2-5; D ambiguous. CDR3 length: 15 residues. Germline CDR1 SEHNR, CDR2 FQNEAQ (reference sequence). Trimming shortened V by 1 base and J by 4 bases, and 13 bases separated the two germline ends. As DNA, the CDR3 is TGTGCCAGCAGCTTAGAGCCATCCCCAGGAGAGACCCAGTACTTC. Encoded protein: CASSLEPSPGETQYF.

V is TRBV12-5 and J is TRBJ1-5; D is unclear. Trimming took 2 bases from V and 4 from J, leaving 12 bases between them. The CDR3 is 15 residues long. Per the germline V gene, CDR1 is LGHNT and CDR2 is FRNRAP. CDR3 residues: CASGLFAGLNQPQHF. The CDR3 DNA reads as TGTGCTAGTGGTTTGTTTGCGGGATTGAATCAGCCCCAGCATTTT. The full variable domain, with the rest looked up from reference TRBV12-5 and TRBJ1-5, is DARVTQTPRHKVTEMGQEVTMRCQPILGHNTVFWYRQTMMQGLELLAYFRNRAPLDDSGMPKDRFSAEMPDATLATLKIQPSEPRDSAVYFCASGLFAGLNQPQHFGDGTRLSIL.

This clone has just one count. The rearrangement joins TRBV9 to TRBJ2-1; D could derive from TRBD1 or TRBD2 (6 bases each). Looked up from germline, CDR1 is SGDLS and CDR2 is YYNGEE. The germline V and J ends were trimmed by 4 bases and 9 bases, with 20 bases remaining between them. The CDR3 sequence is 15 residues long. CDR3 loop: CASSTRGGIGGEQFF. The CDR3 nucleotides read TGTGCCAGCAGCACCCGAGGGGGGATAGGGGGTGAGCAGTTCTTC.

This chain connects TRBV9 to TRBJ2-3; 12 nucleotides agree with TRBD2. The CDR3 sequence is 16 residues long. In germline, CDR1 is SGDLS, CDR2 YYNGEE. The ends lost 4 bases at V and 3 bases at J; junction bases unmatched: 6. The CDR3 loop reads CASSPSGGVGTDTQYF. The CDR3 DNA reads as TGTGCCAGCAGCCCTAGCGGGGGGGTTGGAACAGATACGCAGTATTTT.

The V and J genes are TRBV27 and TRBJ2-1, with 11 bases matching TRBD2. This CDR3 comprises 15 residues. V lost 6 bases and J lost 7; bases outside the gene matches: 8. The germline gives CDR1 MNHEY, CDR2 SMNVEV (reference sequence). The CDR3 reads CASRPLAGVWNEQFF. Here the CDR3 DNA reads TGTGCCAGCAGACCACTAGCGGGAGTTTGGAATGAGCAGTTCTTC.

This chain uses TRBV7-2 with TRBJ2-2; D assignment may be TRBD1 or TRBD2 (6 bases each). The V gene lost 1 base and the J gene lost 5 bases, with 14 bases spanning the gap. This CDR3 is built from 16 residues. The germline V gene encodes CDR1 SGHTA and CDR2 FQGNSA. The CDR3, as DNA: TGTGCCAGCAGCTTAGATGAGGGGGGCTCGACCGGGGAGCTGTTTTTT. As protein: CASSLDEGGSTGELFF.

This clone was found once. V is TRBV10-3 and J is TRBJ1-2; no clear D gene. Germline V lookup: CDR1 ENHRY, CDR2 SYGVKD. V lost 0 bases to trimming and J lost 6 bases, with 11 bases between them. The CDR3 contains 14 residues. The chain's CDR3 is CAISESILADGYTF. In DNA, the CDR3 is TGTGCCATCAGTGAGTCGATTCTAGCAGATGGCTACACCTTC.

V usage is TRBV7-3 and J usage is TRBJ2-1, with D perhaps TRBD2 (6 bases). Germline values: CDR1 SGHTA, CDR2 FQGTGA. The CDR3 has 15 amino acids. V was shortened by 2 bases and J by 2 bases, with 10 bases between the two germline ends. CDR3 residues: CASSLWRATYNEQFF. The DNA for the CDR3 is TGTGCCAGCAGCTTATGGAGGGCCACCTACAATGAGCAGTTCTTC.

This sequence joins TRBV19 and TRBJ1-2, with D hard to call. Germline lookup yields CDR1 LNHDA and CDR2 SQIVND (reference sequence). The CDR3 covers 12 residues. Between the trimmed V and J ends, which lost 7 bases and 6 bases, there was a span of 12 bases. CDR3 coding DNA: TGTGCCAGTACCTCGAGGAGAGATGGCTACACCTTC. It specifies CASTSRRDGYTF.

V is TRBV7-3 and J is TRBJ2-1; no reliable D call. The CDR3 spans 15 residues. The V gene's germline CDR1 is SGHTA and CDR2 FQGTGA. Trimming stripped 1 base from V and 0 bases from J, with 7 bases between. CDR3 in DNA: TGTGCCAGCAGCTTAAGGGCCCGCTCCTACAATGAGCAGTTCTTC. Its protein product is CASSLRARSYNEQFF.